Listed below are T cell receptor beta chains from one sample, sequenced in a study of control samples from healthy donors and cancer patients. Sequenced by immunoSEQ multiplex PCR; TCRdb stores in-frame clones only, minus some. The sample includes some 170,000 clones, approximately 94% of them seen just once. Sequencing was performed on PBMCs. The receptor source for this set is a man in his 60s with colorectal cancer. Each CDR3 is given without its conserved first and last residue. The order of the fields is J gene, V gene, CDR3 length, CDR3 protein.

J: TRBJ2-7; V: TRBV6-5; length: 12; CDR3: ASSPQGKGDEQY
J: TRBJ1-1; V: TRBV19; length: 11; CDR3: ASSSRVNTEAF
J: TRBJ1-5; V: TRBV5-6; length: 12; CDR3: ASSLVGSNQPQH
J: TRBJ2-3; V: TRBV11-3; length: 14; CDR3: ASSLGGTTGTDTQY
J: TRBJ1-1; V: TRBV7-2; length: 11; CDR3: ASSLGVGTEAF
J: TRBJ1-5; V: TRBV7-8; length: 14; CDR3: ASSRDRTLSNQPQH
J: TRBJ2-7; V: TRBV2; length: 12; CDR3: ASSEGTGTYEQY
J: TRBJ2-5; V: TRBV5-1; length: 12; CDR3: ASSQRLVQETQY
J: TRBJ1-4; V: TRBV9; length: 12; CDR3: ASSGQGAREKLF
J: TRBJ1-5; V: TRBV30; length: 11; CDR3: AWRGQGNQPQH